This T cell receptor beta chain was sequenced during a study of blood T cell repertoires in COVID-19. Study at large: COVID-19 samples from acute and convalescent phases originated in the United States, Italy and Spain.

J gave up 6 bases and V 3 bases, and 4 bases lay outside the gene matches. In germline, CDR1 is SGHRS, CDR2 YFSETQ. This CDR3 comprises 15 residues. Enrolment of Seattle patients took place during active infection, and they were followed longitudinally. Produced via immunoSEQ multiplex PCR; TCRdb's table is partial and in-frame only. The table records some 390,000 clones, 89% of them present only once. The TCR was taken from a woman aged 35 to 49 with COVID-19, enrolled during active disease. The sample taken for sequencing was peripheral blood. The rearrangement uses TRBV5-1 and TRBJ2-1; 12 nucleotides align to TRBD2. The CDR3 nucleotides read TGCGCCAGCAGCTCGGGACTAGCGGGTCCCAATGAGCAGTTCTTC. Protein sequence: CASSSGLAGPNEQFF.